The count of the clone carrying this T cell receptor (beta chain) is one. The sample belongs to a study of blood T cell repertoires in COVID-19. Study details: Italy, Spain and the United States were the sources of the convalescent and acute COVID-19 samples.

In the study's own analysis: How many nucleated cells were present was estimated from reference gene primer amplification. The table came from immunoSEQ multiplex PCR; TCRdb's copy has only in-frame clones and leaves some out. V and J calls and clone size follow that table, whereas D and trimming were derived from the DNA. Of more than 250,000 clones in the sample, 85% were seen once. Per the germline V gene, CDR1 is KGHSH and CDR2 is LQKENI. J gave up 3 bases and V 3 bases, and 4 bases lay outside the gene matches. CDR3 size: 15 residues. This sequence originates from a middle-aged man with active or convalescent COVID-19. What was sequenced was peripheral blood. The chain is built from TRBV18 and TRBJ1-3; 8 positions agree with TRBD1. CDR3 coding DNA: TGTGCCAGCTCACCGCAGGGGGCTTTTGGAAACACCATATATTTT. Its translation: CASSPQGAFGNTIYF.